Below are 29 T cell receptor beta chains sequenced from a single sample in a study of cytomegalovirus exposure and HLA in healthy donors. With 60 Vbeta and 13 Jbeta primers, the PCR was carried out. Assay used: immunoSEQ multiplex PCR; TCRdb lists only in-frame clones, some missing. Of over 95,000 clones in the sample, about 80% were seen once. Sequenced sample: PBMCs. These receptors originate from a human donor in good health.

This clone appeared once. This chain uses TRBV6-1 with TRBJ1-2; no definite D call. The ends were cut back, 6 bases at V and 3 bases at J, with 14 bases in the middle. The CDR3 spans 14 residues. Germline V lookup: CDR1 MNHNS, CDR2 SASEGT. The DNA for the CDR3 is TGTGCCAGCAGAGCTCATACAGCAGACTATGGCTACACCTTC. Translation gives CASRAHTADYGYTF.

This chain connects TRBV6-1 to TRBJ1-5; TRBD1 matches at 9 bases. Trimming cost V 2 bases and J 9 bases; bases outside gene matches: 8. This CDR3 is 15 amino acids long. Looked up from germline, CDR1 is MNHNS and CDR2 is SASEGT. CDR3 sequence (DNA): TGTGCCAGCAGTGAAATAGGACAGGGGCCCAGGCCCCAGCATTTT. This gives the protein CASSEIGQGPRPQHF.

The J gene is TRBJ2-7, the V gene TRBV5-6, with D possibly TRBD1 on 6 matching bases. V shed 4 bases and J shed 3 bases, with 17 bases lying between them. This CDR3 contains 15 residues. Germline V gives CDR1 SGHDT, CDR2 YYEEEE. The CDR3 spells CASSGPFRGSYEQYF. The DNA of the CDR3 is TGTGCCAGCAGCGGACCCTTCAGGGGAAGCTACGAGCAGTACTTC. Full variable domain (rest looked up from reference TRBV5-6 and TRBJ2-7): DAGVTQSPTHLIKTRGQQVTLRCSPKSGHDTVSWYQQALGQGPQFIFQYYEEEERQRGNFPDRFSGHQFPNYSSELNVNALLLGDSALYLCASSGPFRGSYEQYFGPGTRLTVT.

The chain carries TRBV6-5 and TRBJ2-7; 7 bases map to TRBD2. With V trimmed by 8 bases and J by 12 bases, 10 bases remained unmatched. CDR1 and CDR2 (germline): MNHEY, SVGAGI. This CDR3 is built from 11 residues. The CDR3 DNA follows: TGTGCCAGCGCTACTGGGGGGGTGCGGTACTTC. Translating it yields CASATGGVRYF.

CDR3 region: CASSLLGQGNTEAFF. The CDR3 nucleotides read TGTGCCAGCAGCTTACTGGGACAGGGGAACACTGAAGCTTTCTTT. The chain employs TRBV9 and TRBJ1-1; 9 bases are a match to TRBD1. The CDR3 totals 15 residues. The V gene end was trimmed by 4 bases and the J gene end by 1 base; junction bases not matched to a gene: 5. CDR1 and CDR2 (germline): SGDLS, YYNGEE.

CDR3 amino acids: CASSEESAGPSEQYF. The DNA of the CDR3 is TGTGCCAGCAGTGAAGAAAGCGCGGGCCCAAGCGAGCAGTACTTC. The rearrangement links TRBV2 to TRBJ2-7; possibly TRBD2 for D (5 bases). The CDR3 is made up of 15 amino acids. Germline values: CDR1 SNHLY, CDR2 FYNNEI. V dropped 1 base and J dropped 6 bases, with 16 bases sitting between them.

CDR3 loop: CASSLAPGPYEQYF. CDR3 nucleotides: TGCGCCAGCAGCTTGGCCCCAGGGCCATACGAGCAGTACTTC. The chain combines TRBV5-1 with TRBJ2-7; D possibly corresponds to TRBD1 (5 bases). The germline V gene encodes CDR1 SGHRS and CDR2 YFSETQ. The CDR3 consists of 14 residues. Trimming left V 0 bases short and J 4 bases short, with 11 bases between. The variable domain in full, with the rest retrieved from reference TRBV5-1 and TRBJ2-7, is KAGVTQTPRYLIKTRGQQVTLSCSPISGHRSVSWYQQTPGQGLQFLFEYFSETQRNKGNFPGRFSGRQFSNSRSEMNVSTLELGDSALYLCASSLAPGPYEQYFGPGTRLTVT.

This sequence joins TRBV28 and TRBJ2-1, with TRBD2 identical over 8 bases. This CDR3 region has 15 residues. The V segment lost 5 bases and the J segment 3 bases; nucleotides outside the gene matches: 6. CDR1 and CDR2 (germline): MDHEN, SYDVKM. The CDR3 DNA reads as TGTGCCAGCAGTCCGGGCCGGGGGGGCTACAATGAGCAGTTCTTC. It encodes CASSPGRGGYNEQFF.

This clone was observed a few times. The chain couples TRBV18 to TRBJ1-5; 9 positions agree with TRBD1. Germline V gives CDR1 KGHSH, CDR2 LQKENI. V gave up 3 bases and J gave up 8 bases; unmatched junction bases: 5. The CDR3 is 14 amino acids. CDR3 in DNA: TGTGCCAGCTCACCCGGACAGGGGAGGGAGCCCCAGCATTTT. Its protein product is CASSPGQGREPQHF. Variable domain in full (rest from reference TRBV18 and TRBJ1-5): NAGVMQNPRHLVRRRGQEARLRCSPMKGHSHVYWYRQLPEEGLKFMVYLQKENIIDESGMPKERFSAEFPKEGPSILRIQQVVRGDSAAYFCASSPGQGREPQHFGDGTRLSIL.

This clone came up a few times. The V call is TRBV5-1, the J call TRBJ2-3, with a tentative D call TRBD2 (5 bases). The CDR3 spans 16 residues. V gave up 0 bases and J gave up 4 bases, with 15 bases separating them. Germline CDR1 and CDR2: SGHRS and YFSETQ. This CDR3 is CASSLAPGREADTQYF. The CDR3 bases are TGCGCCAGCAGCTTGGCCCCGGGAAGAGAGGCAGATACGCAGTATTTT.

The chain is built from TRBV5-1 and TRBJ1-2; D gene unclear. Per germline, CDR1 SGHRS and CDR2 YFSETQ. V was pared by 0 bases and J by 8 bases, with 11 bases between. CDR3 length: 13 amino acids. CDR3 nucleotides: TGCGCCAGCAGCTTGGCCGTGGAGAAGGGCTACACCTTC. Amino acids: CASSLAVEKGYTF.

The gene calls are TRBV27 and TRBJ2-7; 8 bases map to TRBD2. J was trimmed by 2 bases and V by 8 bases; bases with no gene match: 20. This CDR3 region has 18 residues. The germline gives CDR1 MNHEY, CDR2 SMNVEV (reference sequence). The CDR3 spells CASATGSAGTRRTYEQYF. The CDR3 DNA reads as TGTGCCAGCGCTACTGGTTCAGCCGGGACTAGGCGGACCTACGAGCAGTACTTC.

This clone turned up a few times. The chain recombines TRBV19 with TRBJ2-5, with 7 bases aligning to TRBD2. Germline V gives CDR1 LNHDA, CDR2 SQIVND (reference sequence). V shed 6 bases and J 5 bases; nucleotides not matched to a gene: 6. CDR3 length: 13 amino acids. CDR3: CASSEGLPETQYF. The DNA of the CDR3 is TGTGCCAGTAGCGAGGGACTACCGGAGACCCAGTACTTC. Full variable domain (rest looked up from reference TRBV19 and TRBJ2-5): DGGITQSPKYLFRKEGQNVTLSCEQNLNHDAMYWYRQDPGQGLRLIYYSQIVNDFQKGDIAEGYSVSREKKESFPLTVTSAQKNPTAFYLCASSEGLPETQYFGPGTRLLVL.

The V gene is TRBV30, the J gene TRBJ2-7; 8 bases map to TRBD1. CDR1 and CDR2 (germline): GTSNPN, SVGIG (reference sequence). CDR3 length: 15 amino acids. The trim removed 4 bases at V and 1 base at J, leaving 9 bases unmatched. In DNA, the CDR3 is TGTGCCTGGAACCAGAGGGACAGGTATTCCTACGAGCAGTACTTC. This sequence encodes CAWNQRDRYSYEQYF.

The V gene is TRBV12-5, the J gene TRBJ2-7; weak D call: TRBD1 (5 bases). Trimming cost V 5 bases and J 5 bases, with 16 bases left between them. Looked up from germline, CDR1 is LGHNT and CDR2 is FRNRAP. This CDR3 is built from 14 residues. The CDR3 DNA reads TGTGCTAGTGGTCCCCGGCCAGGGCGGAACGAGCAGTACTTC. This sequence encodes CASGPRPGRNEQYF.

This clone was seen only a few times. The genes are TRBV6-1 and TRBJ1-5; D is perhaps TRBD1 (6 bases). Trimming cost V 4 bases and J 0 bases, with 13 bases left between them. Germline CDR1 MNHNS, CDR2 SASEGT. This CDR3 spans 16 amino acids. The CDR3 DNA reads TGTGCCAGCAGTGGGACAGCAATCACTAGCAATCAGCCCCAGCATTTT. Translated: CASSGTAITSNQPQHF.

This chain connects TRBV5-4 to TRBJ1-6, with D maybe TRBD1 (5 bases). Trimming removed 0 bases at V and 4 bases at J, with 14 bases between. There are 17 residues in the CDR3. Germline V lookup: CDR1 SGHNT, CDR2 YYREEE (reference sequence). CDR3 region: CASSLAIGGGYNSPLHF. CDR3 coding DNA: TGTGCCAGCAGCTTGGCCATTGGGGGGGGATATAATTCACCCCTCCACTTT.

The chain uses TRBV6-5 and TRBJ2-7; 9 bases match TRBD1. CDR1 is MNHEY and CDR2 is SVGAGI in the germline V gene. V lost 6 bases and J lost 3; bases outside the gene matches: 6. The CDR3 is made up of 14 amino acids. CDR3 residues: CASRKTGGNYEQYF. The CDR3 DNA sequence: TGTGCCAGCAGAAAGACAGGGGGTAACTACGAGCAGTACTTC.

This clone was counted once. The chain has TRBV19 and TRBJ2-3; 10 bases are a match to TRBD2. Germline V gene sequence: CDR1 LNHDA, CDR2 SQIVND (reference sequence). Trimming at V came to 5 bases and at J to 2 bases, leaving 13 bases not matched to a gene. The CDR3 has 18 amino acids. The chain's CDR3 is CASSPPLAGAVPTDTQYF. CDR3 nucleotides: TGTGCCAGTAGTCCGCCGCTAGCGGGGGCAGTACCCACAGATACGCAGTATTTT.

The chain is built from TRBV9 and TRBJ1-2; 7 bases are shared with TRBD1. The CDR3 loop spans 15 amino acids. V trimming: 3 bases; J trimming: 0 bases; junction bases outside the gene matches: 5. Germline loops: CDR1 SGDLS, CDR2 YYNGEE. CDR3 coding DNA: TGTGCCAGCAGCGAAGGGACAGTACCTAACTATGGCTACACCTTC. It translates to CASSEGTVPNYGYTF.

The V call is TRBV18, the J call TRBJ2-7; weak D call: TRBD2 (6 bases). Germline V lookup: CDR1 KGHSH, CDR2 LQKENI. The CDR3 extends over 15 amino acids. The V gene lost 1 base and the J gene lost 3 bases, with 13 bases spanning the gap. This CDR3 reads CASSPQPGSGYEQYF. The CDR3 DNA follows: TGTGCCAGCTCACCACAGCCGGGTAGCGGCTACGAGCAGTACTTC.

The chain recombines TRBV28 with TRBJ2-7, with D hard to call. Germline V lookup: CDR1 MDHEN, CDR2 SYDVKM. This CDR3 is 11 amino acids long. V was shortened by 2 bases and J by 6 bases, with 5 bases between the two germline ends. CDR3 in amino acids: CASSLQREQYF. DNA of the CDR3: TGTGCCAGCAGTTTACAGCGCGAGCAGTACTTC.

The chain combines TRBV5-4 with TRBJ1-2, with D perhaps TRBD1 (6 bases). This CDR3 comprises 15 residues. The germline gives CDR1 SGHNT, CDR2 YYREEE (reference sequence). The ends were cut back, 2 bases at V and 0 bases at J, with 11 bases in the middle. The CDR3 bases are TGTGCCAGCAGCTTAGAGACAGGTTCTAACTATGGCTACACCTTC. It encodes CASSLETGSNYGYTF.

The chain couples TRBV7-2 to TRBJ2-3, with 7 bases fitting TRBD1. The J segment lost 10 bases and the V segment lost 7 bases, leaving 5 bases of the junction unmatched. The CDR3 length is 11 residues. The V gene's germline CDR1 is SGHTA and CDR2 FQGNSA. The CDR3 region is CASTVGTAQYF. The CDR3 nucleotides are TGTGCCAGCACGGTAGGGACAGCGCAGTATTTT.

The chain uses TRBV30 and TRBJ2-1; TRBD2 matches at 8 bases. This CDR3 region has 16 residues. Looked up from germline, CDR1 is GTSNPN and CDR2 is SVGIG (reference sequence). Trimming cost V 3 bases and J 0 bases; bases outside gene matches: 7. DNA of the CDR3: TGTGCCTGGAGGCTGGTGGGACTAGTCTCCTACAATGAGCAGTTCTTC. It encodes CAWRLVGLVSYNEQFF.

The gene calls are TRBV25-1 and TRBJ1-2; 8 bases map to TRBD1. V dropped 5 bases and J dropped 4; count of bases not matched to a gene: 3. Looked up from germline, CDR1 is MGHDK and CDR2 is SYGVNS. The CDR3 totals 13 residues. The CDR3 DNA reads as TGTGCCAGCAGTCCTGGACAGGGCTATGGCTACACCTTC. Protein sequence: CASSPGQGYGYTF.

The CDR3 region has the DNA TGTGCCAGCAGCCAAGTCGTCGGGAGCGGAAACACCATATATTTT. This encodes CASSQVVGSGNTIYF. This chain connects TRBV14 to TRBJ1-3, with D unresolved. The CDR3 contains 15 residues. Trimming stripped 1 base from V and 4 bases from J, with 11 bases between. CDR1 SGHDN and CDR2 FVKESK come from the germline V gene.

V is TRBV14 and J is TRBJ2-1; 8 bases fit TRBD2. This CDR3 has 15 amino acids. The germline V gene has CDR1 SGHDN and CDR2 FVKESK. Unmatched junction bases numbered 7, after V lost 4 bases and J lost 5 bases. The CDR3 reads CASSPIAGPNNEQFF. For the CDR3, the DNA is TGTGCCAGCAGCCCTATAGCGGGACCTAACAATGAGCAGTTCTTC.

The chain combines TRBV5-1 with TRBJ2-5; a weak D match, TRBD1 (7 bases). Per germline, CDR1 SGHRS and CDR2 YFSETQ. V shed 2 bases and J shed 4 bases, with 12 bases lying between them. The CDR3 has 14 amino acids. The CDR3 DNA follows: TGCGCCAGCAGCTTTCAGGGGGGCGTAGAGACCCAGTACTTC. Its translation is CASSFQGGVETQYF. The full variable domain, its missing parts supplied by reference TRBV5-1 and TRBJ2-5, is KAGVTQTPRYLIKTRGQQVTLSCSPISGHRSVSWYQQTPGQGLQFLFEYFSETQRNKGNFPGRFSGRQFSNSRSEMNVSTLELGDSALYLCASSFQGGVETQYFGPGTRLLVL.